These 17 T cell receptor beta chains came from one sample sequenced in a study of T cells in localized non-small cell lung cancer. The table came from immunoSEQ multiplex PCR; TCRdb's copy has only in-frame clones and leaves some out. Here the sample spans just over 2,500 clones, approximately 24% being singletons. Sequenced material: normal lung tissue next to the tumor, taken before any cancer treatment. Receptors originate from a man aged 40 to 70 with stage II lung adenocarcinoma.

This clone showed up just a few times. Here the CDR3 reads CASSFVGQGYTGELFF. CDR3 in DNA: TGTGCCAGCAGTTTCGTGGGACAGGGTTATACCGGGGAGCTGTTTTTT. The chain links TRBV28 to TRBJ2-2, with 9 bases aligning to TRBD1. The CDR3 totals 16 residues. Germline V gene lookup returns CDR1 MDHEN and CDR2 SYDVKM. The junction had 7 bases not matched to a gene; V was cut back by 3 bases and J by 5 bases. The whole variable domain, remainder taken from reference TRBV28 and TRBJ2-2, is DVKVTQSSRYLVKRTGEKVFLECVQDMDHENMFWYRQDPGLGLRLIYFSYDVKMKEKGDIPEGYSVSREKKERFSLILESASTNQTSMYLCASSFVGQGYTGELFFGEGSRLTVL.

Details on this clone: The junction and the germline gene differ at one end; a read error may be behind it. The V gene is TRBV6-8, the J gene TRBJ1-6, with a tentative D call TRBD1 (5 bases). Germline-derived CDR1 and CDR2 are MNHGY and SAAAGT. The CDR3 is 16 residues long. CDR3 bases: TGTGCCAGCAGTGACTCAGGGCGGGGAGATAATTCACCCCTCCACTTT. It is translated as CASSDSGRGDNSPLHF.

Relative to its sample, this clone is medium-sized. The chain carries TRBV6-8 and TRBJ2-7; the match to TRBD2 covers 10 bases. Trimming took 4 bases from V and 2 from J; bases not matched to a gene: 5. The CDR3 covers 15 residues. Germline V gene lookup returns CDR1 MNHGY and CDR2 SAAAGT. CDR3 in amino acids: CASSLQRGGPYEQYF. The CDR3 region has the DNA TGTGCCAGCAGTTTGCAGCGGGGGGGACCCTACGAGCAGTACTTC.

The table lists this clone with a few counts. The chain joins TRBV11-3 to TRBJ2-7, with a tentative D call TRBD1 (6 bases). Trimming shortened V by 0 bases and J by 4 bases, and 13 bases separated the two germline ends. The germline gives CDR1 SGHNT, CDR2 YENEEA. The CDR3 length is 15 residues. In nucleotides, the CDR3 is TGTGCCAGCAGCTTAGATGGGACATGGGGTTACGAGCAGTACGTC. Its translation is CASSLDGTWGYEQYV.

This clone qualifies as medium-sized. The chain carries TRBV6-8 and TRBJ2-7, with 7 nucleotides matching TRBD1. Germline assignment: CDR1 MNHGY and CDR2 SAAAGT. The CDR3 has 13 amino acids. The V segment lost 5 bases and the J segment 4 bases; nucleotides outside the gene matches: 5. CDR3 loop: CASSEVTGYEQYV. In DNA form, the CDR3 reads TGTGCCAGCAGTGAGGTGACAGGGTACGAGCAGTACGTC.

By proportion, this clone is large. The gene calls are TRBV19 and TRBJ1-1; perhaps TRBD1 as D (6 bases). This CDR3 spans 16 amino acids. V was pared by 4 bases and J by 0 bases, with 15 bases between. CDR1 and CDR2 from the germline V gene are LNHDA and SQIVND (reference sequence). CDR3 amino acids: CASSSHRDRMNTEAFF. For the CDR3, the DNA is TGTGCCAGTAGTAGCCACAGGGATCGGATGAACACTGAAGCTTTCTTT. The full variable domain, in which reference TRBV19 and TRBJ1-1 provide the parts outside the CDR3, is DGGITQSPKYLFRKEGQNVTLSCEQNLNHDAMYWYRQDPGQGLRLIYYSQIVNDFQKGDIAEGYSVSREKKESFPLTVTSAQKNPTAFYLCASSSHRDRMNTEAFFGQGTRLTVV.

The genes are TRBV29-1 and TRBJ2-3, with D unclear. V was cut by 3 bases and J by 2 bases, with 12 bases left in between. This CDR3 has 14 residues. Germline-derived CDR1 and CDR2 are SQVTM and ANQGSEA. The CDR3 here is CSVDEGRTTDTQYF. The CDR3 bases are TGCAGCGTTGACGAAGGCCGAACCACAGATACGCAGTATTTT.

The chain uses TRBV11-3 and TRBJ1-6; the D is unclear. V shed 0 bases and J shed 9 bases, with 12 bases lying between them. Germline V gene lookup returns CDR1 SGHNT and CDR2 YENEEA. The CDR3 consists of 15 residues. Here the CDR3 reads CASSLDRVEGSPLHF. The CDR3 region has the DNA TGTGCCAGCAGCTTAGATAGGGTTGAGGGTTCACCCCTCCACTTT.

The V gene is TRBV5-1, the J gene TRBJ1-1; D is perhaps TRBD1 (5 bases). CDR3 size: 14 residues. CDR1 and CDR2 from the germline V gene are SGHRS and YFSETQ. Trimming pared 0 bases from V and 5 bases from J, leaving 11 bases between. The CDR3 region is CASSLEQVQTEAFF. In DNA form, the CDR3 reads TGCGCCAGCAGCTTGGAACAGGTACAGACTGAAGCTTTCTTT.

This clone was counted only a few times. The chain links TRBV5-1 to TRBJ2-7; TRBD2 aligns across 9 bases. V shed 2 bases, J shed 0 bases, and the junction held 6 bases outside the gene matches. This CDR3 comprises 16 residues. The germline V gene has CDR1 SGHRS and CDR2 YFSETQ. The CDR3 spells CASSLEGSGSSYEQYF. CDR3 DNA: TGCGCCAGCAGCTTAGAGGGTAGCGGGAGCTCCTACGAGCAGTACTTC. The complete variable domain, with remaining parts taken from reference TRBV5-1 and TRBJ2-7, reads KAGVTQTPRYLIKTRGQQVTLSCSPISGHRSVSWYQQTPGQGLQFLFEYFSETQRNKGNFPGRFSGRQFSNSRSEMNVSTLELGDSALYLCASSLEGSGSSYEQYFGPGTRLTVT.

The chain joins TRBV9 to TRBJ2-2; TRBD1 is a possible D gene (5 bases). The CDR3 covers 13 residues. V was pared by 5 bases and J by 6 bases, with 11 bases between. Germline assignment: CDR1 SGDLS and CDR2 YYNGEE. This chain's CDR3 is CASRDSLAGELFF. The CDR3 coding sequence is TGTGCCAGCAGAGACAGTTTGGCCGGGGAGCTGTTTTTT.

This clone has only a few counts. In nucleotides, the CDR3 is TGTGCCAGCAGCTTATTCGCCCTAGGCGCCTACAATGAGCAGTTCTTC. Translating it yields CASSLFALGAYNEQFF. This chain uses TRBV11-3 with TRBJ2-1, with D unresolved. This CDR3 is 16 amino acids long. Germline CDR1 and CDR2: SGHNT and YENEEA. Trimming removed 2 bases from V and 2 bases from J, with 13 bases in between.

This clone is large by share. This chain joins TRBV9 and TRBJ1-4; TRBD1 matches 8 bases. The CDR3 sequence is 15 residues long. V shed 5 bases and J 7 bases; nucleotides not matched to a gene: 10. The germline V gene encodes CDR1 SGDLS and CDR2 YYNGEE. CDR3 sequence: CASSEGQGRGEKLFF. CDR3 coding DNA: TGTGCCAGCAGTGAAGGACAGGGTCGGGGTGAAAAACTGTTTTTT.

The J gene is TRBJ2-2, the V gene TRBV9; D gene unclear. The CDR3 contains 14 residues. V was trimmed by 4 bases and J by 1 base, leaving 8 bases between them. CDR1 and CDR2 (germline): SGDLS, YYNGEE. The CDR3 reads CASSTRQNTGELFF. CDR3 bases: TGTGCCAGCAGCACCCGACAGAACACCGGGGAGCTGTTTTTT.

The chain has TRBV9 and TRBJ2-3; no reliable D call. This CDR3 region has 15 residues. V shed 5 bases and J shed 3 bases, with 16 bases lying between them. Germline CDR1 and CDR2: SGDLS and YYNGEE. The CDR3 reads CASSVKQIETDTQYF. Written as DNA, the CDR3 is TGTGCCAGCAGTGTAAAACAGATTGAAACAGATACGCAGTATTTT.

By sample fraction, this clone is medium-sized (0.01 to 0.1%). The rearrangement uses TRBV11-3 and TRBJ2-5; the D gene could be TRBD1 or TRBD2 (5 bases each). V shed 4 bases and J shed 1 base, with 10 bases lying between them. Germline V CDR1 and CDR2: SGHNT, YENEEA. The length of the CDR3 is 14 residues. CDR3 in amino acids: CASSYPGGQETQYF. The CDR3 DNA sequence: TGTGCCAGCAGCTACCCTGGGGGCCAAGAGACCCAGTACTTC.

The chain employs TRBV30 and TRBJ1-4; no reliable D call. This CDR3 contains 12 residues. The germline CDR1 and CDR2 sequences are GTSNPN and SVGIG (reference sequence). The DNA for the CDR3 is TGTGCTTGTCAGCCCACGGATGAAAAACTGTTTTTT. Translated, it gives CACQPTDEKLFF.